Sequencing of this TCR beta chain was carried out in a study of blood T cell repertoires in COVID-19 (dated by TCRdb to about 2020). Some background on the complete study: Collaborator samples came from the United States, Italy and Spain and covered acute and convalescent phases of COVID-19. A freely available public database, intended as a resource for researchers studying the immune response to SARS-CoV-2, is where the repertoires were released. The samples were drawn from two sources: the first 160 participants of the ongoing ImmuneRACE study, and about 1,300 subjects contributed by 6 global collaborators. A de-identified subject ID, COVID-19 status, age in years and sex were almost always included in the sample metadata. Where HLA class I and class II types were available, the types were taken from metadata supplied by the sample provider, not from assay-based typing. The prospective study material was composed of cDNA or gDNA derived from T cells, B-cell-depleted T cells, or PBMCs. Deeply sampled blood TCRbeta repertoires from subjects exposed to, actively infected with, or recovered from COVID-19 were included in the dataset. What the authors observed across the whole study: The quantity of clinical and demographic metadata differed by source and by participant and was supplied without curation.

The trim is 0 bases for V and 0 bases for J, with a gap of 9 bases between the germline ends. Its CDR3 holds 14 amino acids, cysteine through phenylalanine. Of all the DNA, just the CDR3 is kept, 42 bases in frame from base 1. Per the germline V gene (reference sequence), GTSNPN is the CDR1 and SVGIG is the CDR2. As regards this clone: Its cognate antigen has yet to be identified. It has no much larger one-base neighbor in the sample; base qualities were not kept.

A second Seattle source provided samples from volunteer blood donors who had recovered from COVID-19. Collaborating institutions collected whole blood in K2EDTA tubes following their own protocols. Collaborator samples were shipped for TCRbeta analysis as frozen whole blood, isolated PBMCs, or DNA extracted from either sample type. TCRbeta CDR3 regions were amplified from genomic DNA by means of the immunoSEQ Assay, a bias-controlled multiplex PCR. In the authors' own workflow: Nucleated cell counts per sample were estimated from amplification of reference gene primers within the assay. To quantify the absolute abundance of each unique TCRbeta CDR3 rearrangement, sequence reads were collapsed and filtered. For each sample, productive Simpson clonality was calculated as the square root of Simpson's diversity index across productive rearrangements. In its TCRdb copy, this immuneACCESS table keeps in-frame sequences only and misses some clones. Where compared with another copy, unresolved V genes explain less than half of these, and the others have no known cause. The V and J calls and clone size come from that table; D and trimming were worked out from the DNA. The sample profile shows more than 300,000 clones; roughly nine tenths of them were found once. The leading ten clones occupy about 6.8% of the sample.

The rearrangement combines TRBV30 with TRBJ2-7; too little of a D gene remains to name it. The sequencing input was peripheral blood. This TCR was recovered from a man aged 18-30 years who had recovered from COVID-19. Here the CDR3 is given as CAWSVPRLSYEQYF. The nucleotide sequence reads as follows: TGTGCCTGGAGTGTACCCCGACTCTCCTACGAGCAGTACTTC.